The following is a T cell receptor (beta chain) sequence with its context. As yet, its antigen is unknown. The source of the sample is a study of T cell responses to AZD1222 COVID-19 vaccine. TCRdb's table, derived via immunoSEQ multiplex PCR, lists solely in-frame clones and lacks some. The data show around 110,000 clones, over 75% seen once. The germline CDR1 and CDR2 sequences are DFQATT and SNEGSKA (reference sequence). V was cut by 6 bases and J by 6 bases, with 10 bases left in between. The CDR3 is made up of 11 amino acids. Whole-study results and caveats: The donors showed a predominance of white British ancestry and of females, with possible underestimation of clonal diversity. Nearly half of unique spike-specific TCRs reportedly avoided B.1.351 and B.1.1.7 mutated regions. Spike-spanning, vaccine-associated CD4 TCRs were dominant at 160-218 and 743-854.

V and J are TRBV20-1 and TRBJ2-3, with unresolved D. The TCR sequence derives from an adult in good health. Sequenced material: peripheral blood, taken on day 0 of MenACWY control vaccination. The CDR3 loop reads CSATFIDTQYF. Written as DNA, the CDR3 is TGCAGTGCAACCTTCATCGATACGCAGTATTTT.